The subject of this entry is one T cell receptor beta chain. The study recruited people aged 18 to 89 years across roughly 23 US areas. Participants in the exposed group had met a COVID-19 case in the 2 weeks before joining the study. Using immunoSEQ multiplex PCR, the repertoire was profiled, and TCRdb retains in-frame clones only, with some absent. The table includes 210,000 or so clones, about 90% detected once. The record originates from a study of blood T cell repertoires in COVID-19. For the study at large: Researchers got acute and convalescent COVID-19 samples from the United States, Italy and Spain. T cells, B-cell-depleted T cells, or PBMCs provided the cDNA or gDNA that served as material.

Trimming removed 4 bases from V and 3 bases from J, with 12 bases in between. The CDR3 sequence is 14 residues long. Per germline, CDR1 SNHLY and CDR2 FYNNEI. Sequencing input: PBMCs or T cells enriched from blood (not recorded which). This TCR was recovered from a woman aged 25 to 39 who had been exposed to COVID-19. V and J are TRBV2 and TRBJ1-2, with a possible D match to TRBD1 (5 bases). CDR3: CASSGGGAHYGYTF. The CDR3 bases are TGTGCCAGCAGTGGGGGGGGTGCCCACTATGGCTACACCTTC.